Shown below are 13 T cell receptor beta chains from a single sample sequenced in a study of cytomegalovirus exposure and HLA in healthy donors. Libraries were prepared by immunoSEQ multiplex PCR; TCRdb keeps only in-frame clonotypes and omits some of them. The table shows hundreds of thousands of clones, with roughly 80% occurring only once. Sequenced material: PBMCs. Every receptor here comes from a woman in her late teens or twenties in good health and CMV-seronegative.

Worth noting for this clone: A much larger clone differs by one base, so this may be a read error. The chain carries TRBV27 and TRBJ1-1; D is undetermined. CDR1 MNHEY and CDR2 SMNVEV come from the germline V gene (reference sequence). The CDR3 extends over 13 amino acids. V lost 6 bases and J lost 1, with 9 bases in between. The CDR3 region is CASSEEGNTEAFF. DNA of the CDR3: TGTGCCAGCAGCGAAGAGGGGAACACTGAAGCTTTCTTT.

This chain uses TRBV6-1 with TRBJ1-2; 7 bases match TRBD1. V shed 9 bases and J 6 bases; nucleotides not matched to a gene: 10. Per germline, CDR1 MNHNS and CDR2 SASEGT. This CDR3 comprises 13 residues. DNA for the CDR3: TGTGCCAGTAGTCGACAGGGTTTAGATGGCTACACCTTC. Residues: CASSRQGLDGYTF.

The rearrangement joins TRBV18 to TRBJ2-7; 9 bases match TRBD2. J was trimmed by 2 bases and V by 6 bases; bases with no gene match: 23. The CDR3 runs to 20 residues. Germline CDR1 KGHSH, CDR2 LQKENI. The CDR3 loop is CASSDGLVQGAGGNPYEQYF. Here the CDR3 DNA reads TGTGCCAGCTCTGACGGTCTGGTCCAAGGGGCGGGAGGGAACCCCTACGAGCAGTACTTC.

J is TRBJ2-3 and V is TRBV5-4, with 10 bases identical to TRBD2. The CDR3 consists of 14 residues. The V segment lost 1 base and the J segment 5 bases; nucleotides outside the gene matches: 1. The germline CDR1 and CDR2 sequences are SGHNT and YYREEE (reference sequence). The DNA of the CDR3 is TGTGCCAGCAGCTTGAAGCGGGGGGGAGATACGCAGTATTTT. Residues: CASSLKRGGDTQYF.

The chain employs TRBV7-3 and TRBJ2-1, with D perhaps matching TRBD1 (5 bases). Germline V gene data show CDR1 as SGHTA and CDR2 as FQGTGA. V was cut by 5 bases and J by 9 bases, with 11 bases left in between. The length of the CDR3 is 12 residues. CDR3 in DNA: TGTGCCAGCAGCCGCGTAGGGGCTGAGCAGTTCTTC. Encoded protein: CASSRVGAEQFF.

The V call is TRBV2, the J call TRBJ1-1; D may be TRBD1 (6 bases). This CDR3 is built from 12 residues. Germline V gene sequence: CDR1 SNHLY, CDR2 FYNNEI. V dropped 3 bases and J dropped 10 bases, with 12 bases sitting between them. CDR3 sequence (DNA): TGTGCCAGCAGTGATGGGGGCGCGGGAGCTTTCTTT. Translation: CASSDGGAGAFF. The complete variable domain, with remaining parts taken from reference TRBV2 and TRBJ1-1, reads EPEVTQTPSHQVTQMGQEVILRCVPISNHLYFYWYRQILGQKVEFLVSFYNNEISEKSEIFDDQFSVERPDGSNFTLKIRSTKLEDSAMYFCASSDGGAGAFFGQGTRLTVV.

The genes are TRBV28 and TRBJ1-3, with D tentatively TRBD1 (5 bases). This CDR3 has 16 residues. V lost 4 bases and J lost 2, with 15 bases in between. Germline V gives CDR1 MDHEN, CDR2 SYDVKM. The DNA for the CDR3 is TGTGCCAGCAGTTCCTCAACAGGCGCCCCTGGAAACACCATATATTTT. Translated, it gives CASSSSTGAPGNTIYF.

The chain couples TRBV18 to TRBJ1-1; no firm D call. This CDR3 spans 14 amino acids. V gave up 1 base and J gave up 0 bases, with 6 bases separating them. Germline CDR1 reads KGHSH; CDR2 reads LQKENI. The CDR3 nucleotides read TGTGCCAGCTCACCACAGGGATTGAACACTGAAGCTTTCTTT. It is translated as CASSPQGLNTEAFF. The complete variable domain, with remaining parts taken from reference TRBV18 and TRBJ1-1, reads NAGVMQNPRHLVRRRGQEARLRCSPMKGHSHVYWYRQLPEEGLKFMVYLQKENIIDESGMPKERFSAEFPKEGPSILRIQQVVRGDSAAYFCASSPQGLNTEAFFGQGTRLTVV.

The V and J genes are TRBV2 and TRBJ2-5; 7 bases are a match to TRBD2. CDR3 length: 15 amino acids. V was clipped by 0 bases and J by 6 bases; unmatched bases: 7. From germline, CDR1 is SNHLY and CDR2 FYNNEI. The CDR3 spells CASSEAGGPAKTQYF. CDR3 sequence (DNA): TGTGCCAGCAGTGAAGCGGGAGGGCCTGCAAAGACCCAGTACTTC.

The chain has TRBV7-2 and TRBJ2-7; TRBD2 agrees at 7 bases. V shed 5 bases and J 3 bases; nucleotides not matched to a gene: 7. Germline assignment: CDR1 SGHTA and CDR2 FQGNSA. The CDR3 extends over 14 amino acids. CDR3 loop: CASSPTSSNYEQYF. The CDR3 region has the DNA TGTGCCAGCAGCCCGACTAGCTCGAACTACGAGCAGTACTTC.

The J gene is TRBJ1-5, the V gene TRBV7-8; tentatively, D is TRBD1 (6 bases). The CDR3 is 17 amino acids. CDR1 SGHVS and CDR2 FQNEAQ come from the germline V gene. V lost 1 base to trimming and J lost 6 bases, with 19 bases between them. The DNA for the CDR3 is TGTGCCAGCAGCTTAGAGGTGGCAGGGGTGAGGAGTCAGCCCCAGCATTTT. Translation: CASSLEVAGVRSQPQHF.

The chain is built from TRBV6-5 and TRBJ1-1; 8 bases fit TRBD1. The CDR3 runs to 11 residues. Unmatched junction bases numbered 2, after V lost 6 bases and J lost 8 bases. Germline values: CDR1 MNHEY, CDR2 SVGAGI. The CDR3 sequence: CASRGQVEAFF. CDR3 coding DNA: TGTGCCAGCAGGGGACAGGTGGAAGCTTTCTTT.

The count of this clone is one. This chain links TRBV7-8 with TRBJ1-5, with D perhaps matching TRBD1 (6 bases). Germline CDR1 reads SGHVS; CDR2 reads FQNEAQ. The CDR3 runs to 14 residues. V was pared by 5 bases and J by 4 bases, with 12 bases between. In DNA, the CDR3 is TGTGCCAGCAGCCTTGGACAGATAAATCAGCCCCAGCATTTT. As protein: CASSLGQINQPQHF. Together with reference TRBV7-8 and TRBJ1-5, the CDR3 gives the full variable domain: GAGVSQSPRYKVAKRGQDVALRCDPISGHVSLFWYQQALGQGPEFLTYFQNEAQLDKSGLPSDRFFAERPEGSVSTLKIQRTQQEDSAVYLCASSLGQINQPQHFGDGTRLSIL.